The rows below give T cell receptor beta chains drawn from one sample of a study of OX40 agonist ivuxolimab in advanced cancers. The data were produced by immunoSEQ multiplex PCR, yet TCRdb's version contains in-frame clones alone and is incomplete. The table lists 65,000 to 90,000 clones, roughly 86% of them singletons, with approximately 0.81% in the top ten. The source was CD4+ or CD8+ T cells sorted from blood, collected in a trial of the OX40 agonist ivuxolimab. Every receptor here comes from an adult with an advanced solid tumor such as melanoma, head and neck, liver or kidney cancer. Each CDR3 is given with its conserved first and last residue. A D gene is named only where the DNA matches it firmly. Rows may omit the clone size; those that give it use once, few, many or a size class.

J gene	V gene	clone size	D gene	CDR3 DNA	CDR3 protein
TRBJ1-5	TRBV15	-	-	TGTGCCACCAGCAGAGGGGCAGGCGTGGAACAGCCCCAGCATTTT	CATSRGAGVEQPQHF
TRBJ1-2	TRBV18	-	TRBD1	TGTGCCAGCTCAAGGACAGGGGACGATCCTAACTATGGCTACACCTTC	CASSRTGDDPNYGYTF
TRBJ1-5	TRBV21-1	-	-	TGTGCCAGCCGGACAGGGTTCAATCAGCCCCAGCATTTT	CASRTGFNQPQHF
TRBJ1-6	TRBV5-1	-	-	TGCGCCAGCAGCTTGGAGGACAATTCACCCCTCCACTTT	CASSLEDNSPLHF
TRBJ1-1	TRBV10-3	-	-	TGTGCCATCAGTGAGGGGGACATTTCGAACACTGAAGCTTTCTTT	CAISEGDISNTEAFF
TRBJ1-2	TRBV11-2	once	-	TGTGCCAGCAGCTCATTGGACGCCTATGGCTACACCTTC	CASSSLDAYGYTF
TRBJ1-1	TRBV2	-	TRBD1	TGTGCCAGCAGTCTGGACAGGGGGAACACTGAAGCTTTCTTT	CASSLDRGNTEAFF
TRBJ1-1	TRBV27	-	-	TGTGCCAGCAGGTACAGGGAAGGCACTGAAGCTTTCTTT	CASRYREGTEAFF
TRBJ1-1	TRBV7-8	once	-	TGTGCCAGCAGCTTAGGGCAGATGAACACTGAAGCTTTCTTT	CASSLGQMNTEAFF
TRBJ2-1	TRBV2	-	TRBD2	TGTGCCAGCAGTGAAGCCAGCGGGGACAATGAGCAGTTCTTC	CASSEASGDNEQFF
TRBJ2-1	TRBV19	-	-	TGTGCCAGTAGTATCAAATCCAGAGACGAGCAGTTCTTC	CASSIKSRDEQFF